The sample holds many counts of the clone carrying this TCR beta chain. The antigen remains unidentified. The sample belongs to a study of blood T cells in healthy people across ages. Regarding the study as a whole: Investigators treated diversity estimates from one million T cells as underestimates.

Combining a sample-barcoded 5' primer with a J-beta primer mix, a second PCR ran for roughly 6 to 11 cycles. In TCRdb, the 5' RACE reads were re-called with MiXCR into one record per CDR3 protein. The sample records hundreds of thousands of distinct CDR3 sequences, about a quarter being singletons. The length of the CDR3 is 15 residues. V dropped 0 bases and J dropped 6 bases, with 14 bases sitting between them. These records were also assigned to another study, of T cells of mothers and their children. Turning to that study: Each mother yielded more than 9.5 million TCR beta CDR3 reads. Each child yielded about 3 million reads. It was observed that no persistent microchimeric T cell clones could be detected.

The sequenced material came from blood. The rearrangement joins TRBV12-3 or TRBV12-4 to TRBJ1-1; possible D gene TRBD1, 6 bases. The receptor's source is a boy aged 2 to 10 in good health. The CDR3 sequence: CASSLAGGGFPEAFF. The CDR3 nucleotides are TGTGCCAGCAGTTTAGCGGGCGGGGGCTTCCCTGAAGCTTTCTTT.